This is a list of T cell receptor beta chains from one sample in a study of radiation and T cells in renal cell carcinoma. The table came from immunoSEQ multiplex PCR; TCRdb's copy has only in-frame clones and leaves some out. The sample lists around 80,000 clones, 82% occurring once. The sequenced sample was blood, obtained from a patient whose treatment included radiotherapy and nephrectomy. These receptors were obtained from a man aged 60-69 years with renal cell carcinoma. Both conserved end residues are part of each CDR3. The D gene is left open where the match is weak. Clone size is not always given. Where it is, it says once, few, many or a class for expanded clones.

CASSQVGNTIYF | TGTGCCAGCAGCCAAGTGGGGAACACCATATATTTT | TRBV4-2 | . | . | TRBJ1-3
CASSLEGLTYEQYF | TGTGCCAGCAGCTTAGAAGGGCTAACCTACGAGCAGTACTTC | TRBV11-2 | . | . | TRBJ2-7
CASRPRDGIKETQYF | TGCGCCAGCAGACCACGGGACGGAATTAAAGAGACCCAGTACTTC | TRBV4-1 | . | . | TRBJ2-5
CAWNRGQPYNEQFF | TGTGCCTGGAACAGGGGGCAACCCTACAATGAGCAGTTCTTC | TRBV30 | TRBD1 | few | TRBJ2-1
CASSQLRSNSYEQYF | TGCGCCAGCAGCCAACTCAGGAGTAACTCCTACGAGCAGTACTTC | TRBV4-1 | . | . | TRBJ2-7
CASSQDRHGYTF | TGCGCCAGCAGCCAAGATAGACACGGCTACACCTTC | TRBV4-3 | . | . | TRBJ1-2
CASSRTGQTFTDTQYF | TGTGCCAGCTCACGAACGGGACAGACATTCACAGATACGCAGTATTTT | TRBV18 | TRBD1 | . | TRBJ2-3
CATSRDRASYNEQFF | TGTGCCACCAGCAGAGATCGAGCGTCCTACAATGAGCAGTTCTTC | TRBV15 | . | . | TRBJ2-1
CASSVGQGLGGYTF | TGTGCCAGCAGTGTGGGACAGGGTTTAGGTGGCTACACCTTC | TRBV6-1 | TRBD1 | . | TRBJ1-2
CASSPPLGLIDTGELFF | TGTGCCAGCTCCCCCCCCCTGGGACTGATAGACACCGGGGAGCTGTTTTTT | TRBV18 | . | . | TRBJ2-2
CASRITDRAFNEQFF | TGTGCCAGCAGGATTACAGATAGAGCCTTCAATGAGCAGTTCTTC | TRBV6-5 | . | . | TRBJ2-1
CASSVLIRASLYEQYF | TGTGCCAGCAGCGTATTAATTCGGGCTAGTTTGTACGAGCAGTACTTC | TRBV9 | . | . | TRBJ2-7
CASSYSGGNYGYTF | TGTGCCAGCAGTTACTCGGGGGGGAACTATGGCTACACCTTC | TRBV6-5 | . | . | TRBJ1-2
CASSLQTGGGGKQYF | TGTGCCAGCAGTTTACAAACAGGAGGCGGCGGGAAGCAGTACTTC | TRBV27 | . | . | TRBJ2-7
CASSWQGRNNEQFF | TGTGCCAGCAGCTGGCAGGGCCGCAACAATGAGCAGTTCTTC | TRBV5-4 | . | . | TRBJ2-1
CASSELRSYGYTF | TGTGCCAGCAGTGAACTCAGGTCCTATGGCTACACCTTC | TRBV6-1 | . | . | TRBJ1-2
CASSLGGRAQETQYF | TGTGCCAGCAGCTTAGGTGGGAGGGCCCAAGAGACCCAGTACTTC | TRBV7-2 | TRBD2 | . | TRBJ2-5
CASSLIPAGGRETQYF | TGTGCCAGCAGCTTGATCCCAGCGGGAGGGAGAGAGACCCAGTACTTC | TRBV5-4 | TRBD2 | . | TRBJ2-5
CASSVQGPGANVLTF | TGTGCCAGCAGTGTCCAAGGCCCTGGGGCCAACGTCCTGACTTTC | TRBV28 | . | . | TRBJ2-6
CASRLGHRSYEQYF | TGTGCCAGCAGGCTAGGACATCGCTCCTACGAGCAGTACTTC | TRBV27 | . | . | TRBJ2-7
CASRRLTGELFF | TGTGCCAGCCGTAGGTTGACCGGGGAGCTGTTTTTT | TRBV27 | . | . | TRBJ2-2
CASSVGGAKNIQYF | TGTGCCAGCAGCGTAGGGGGGGCCAAAAACATTCAGTACTTC | TRBV9 | . | . | TRBJ2-4
CASSSAGTRGEYTQYF | TGTGCCAGTAGTTCCGCCGGGACTAGAGGGGAGTATACGCAGTATTTT | TRBV19 | TRBD2 | . | TRBJ2-3
CASSLGLARGGGTEAFF | TGTGCCAGCAGCTTAGGTCTGGCCAGGGGGGGAGGCACTGAAGCTTTCTTT | TRBV7-9 | TRBD1 | . | TRBJ1-1